A single T cell receptor (beta chain) is shown here with its context. This clonotype was recorded at least ten times. The target of this receptor is not known. One base away there is no much larger clone; base qualities are not given. Amplification of TCR beta CDR3 regions was carried out from RNA transcripts. The first round of RT-PCR for the TCR CDR3 was performed with the HTBI primer set and the Qiagen OneStep RT-PCR kit. Libraries were constructed in a second round of multiplex PCR, after which size selection and purification were carried out. Paired-end sequencing of the libraries was performed with 100 bp reads on an Illumina HiSeq2000. As for how the authors treated the data: Raw data were processed with SOAPnuke, discarding reads with adapters, uncalled bases, mean Phred below 15, or no exact constant-primer or identifier match. COPE v1.2.5 was used to merge the high-quality paired reads, and each unique nucleotide sequence was defined as a clonotype. MiTCR v1.1 was used to align the clonotypes against IMGT TRBV, TRBD and TRBJ reference segments. The analysis included only V-J combinations with a frequency above 0.0001, which together covered 99.2% of the repertoires. A TCS score was defined as the ratio of F50 (clonal expansion) to E x V (chaos), with BLOSUM62-based TCRdist applied between CDR3 peptides within each V-J. Welch's t-statistics and random forest reduced around 520 V-J features to roughly 13, which were used in a naive Bayes classifier (R e1071). TCRdb ran its own pipeline on the public reads, namely fastp trimming at Q25 and MiXCR clone calling, and kept in-frame beta chains. Identical CDR3 proteins give one entry, which carries the most common genes and DNA. These V and J calls are TCRdb output, not the study's own analysis. The sample table shows more than 650,000 distinct CDR3 sequences, and 11% to 15% are seen once. The top ten constitute approximately 10% of the sample.

Graves' hyperthyroidism was defined as stable when no progression to ophthalmopathy occurred over 18 months of follow-up. Hyperthyroidism patients were aged 18 to 65 years and newly diagnosed, with disease duration of less than 2 months. Any patient with an uncontrolled infection, another autoimmune disease, pregnancy or lactation was excluded. Diagnoses were established on the basis of clinical symptoms, serum thyroxine and TRAb, thyroid ultrasound, and orbital computed tomography. PBMCs were separated from under 11 ml of fresh peripheral blood using Ficoll-Paque density gradient centrifugation. Trizol reagent was used to extract total RNA, and RNA quality was then checked on an Agilent 2100 Bioanalyzer. These data belong to a study of T cells in Graves' hyperthyroidism and ophthalmopathy (dated by TCRdb to about 2019). At the level of the whole study: Peripheral blood samples were taken at the time of initial diagnosis, prior to any treatment. TCR Vbeta CDR3 sequencing of approximately 140 peripheral blood samples (approximately 44 ophthalmopathy, 75 hyperthyroidism and approximately 17 progressor patients) is reported in the paper. To identify TCR V-J signatures that set the groups apart, the researchers used a discovery cohort of more than 95 patients, made up of around 40 with Graves' ophthalmopathy and approximately 57 with stable Graves' hyperthyroidism. Following sampling, methimazole starting at 30 mg daily was given to hyperthyroidism patients, and high-dose intravenous methylprednisolone was given to ophthalmopathy patients. The study also compared thyroid tissue and blood T-cell repertoires from 6 or 7 Graves' hyperthyroidism patients. For training and testing, the 100 or so patients in the discovery cohort were randomly divided in a 7:3 ratio. An independent validation cohort of about 20 hyperthyroidism patients and about 16 patients who later progressed to ophthalmopathy tested prospective prediction of ophthalmopathy. The full study reports these points: Sample size was not statistically predetermined, and blinding of investigators to group allocation was not performed. In validation, progression to ophthalmopathy was predicted by the model with more than 65% sensitivity and under 85% specificity, a median of approximately 6.5 months before onset. A 13 V-J signature model separated ophthalmopathy from stable hyperthyroidism, with nearly 90% sensitivity and 81.08% specificity in cross-validation and 80%/75% in testing. Most expanded thyroid clonotypes (frequency above 0.001) were also detected in blood, suggesting blood repertoires may reflect thyroid immune responses.

The CDR3 covers 16 residues, taking in both the cysteine and the phenylalanine. The sequence is cut down to CDR3 DNA, 48 bases in frame from base 1. The germline V gene sets CDR1 to SGHVS and CDR2 to FQNEAQ. V sheds 2 bases and J sheds 4 bases, leaving 14 bases between their ends. Rearrangement joined TRBV7-8 to TRBJ2-2; TRBD1 is a weak D gene call, 5 bases matching. The sequenced material came from blood. The TCR originated in a woman between 18 and 29 years old with Graves' hyperthyroidism. The DNA sequence is as follows: TGTGCCAGCAGCTTATTAGGGGCCCCAACCACCGGGGAGCTGTTTTTT. The encoded protein is CASSLLGAPTTGELFF.